This T cell receptor (beta chain) was profiled in a study of blood T cell repertoires in COVID-19. About the research overall: Samples of COVID-19 (acute and convalescent) were obtained from the United States, Italy and Spain.

This clone has more than one count but fewer than ten. The V and J ends lost 4 bases and 6 bases, in that order; junction bases with no gene match: 6. Germline CDR1 reads LNHDA; CDR2 reads SQIVND (reference sequence). The CDR3 covers 14 residues. Per the authors' pipeline: Nucleated cell counts were estimated from reference gene primer amplification. Using immunoSEQ multiplex PCR, the repertoire was profiled, and TCRdb retains in-frame clones only, with some absent. V and J calls and clone size are copied from that table; D and trimming were computed from the DNA. The profile shows more than 55,000 clones, 70% to 80% of them singletons.

The sequenced sample consisted of peripheral blood. The receptor was derived from a human donor in a cohort sampled during active COVID-19. This chain joins TRBV19 and TRBJ1-5; 7 bases match TRBD1. The CDR3, as DNA: TGTGCCAGTAGTAGGCAGGGGGGAGGTCAGCCCCAGCATTTT. It codes for CASSRQGGGQPQHF.